This TCR beta chain was sequenced for a study of vaccination effects on CD4 cells after COVID-19. With respect to this clone: The antigen is undetermined.

In germline, CDR1 is SGHRS, CDR2 YFSETQ. This CDR3 region has 16 residues. V gave up 4 bases and J gave up 0 bases; unmatched junction bases: 6. Profiling relied on immunoSEQ multiplex PCR, and the TCRdb table lists in-frame clones only, not all of them. The sample contains roughly 71,000 clones, about 80% of which appear only once. Within the ViraFEST assay, antigen-specific CD4+ T cells underwent expansion with viral peptide pools prior to sequencing. Following 10 days of culture, CD4+ T cells were isolated. Each participant was given two doses of one vaccine (BNT162b2 or mRNA-1273). The chain couples TRBV5-1 to TRBJ1-4, with 7 bases fitting TRBD1. The sequencing here drew on CD4+ T cells from PBMCs cultured with HCoV-229E spike peptides, taken after COVID-19 vaccination. The source is a human donor who received a COVID-19 vaccine. The CDR3 nucleotides are TGCGCCAGCAGCCTTAGACAGGGCGCAACTAATGAAAAACTGTTTTTT. Encoded protein: CASSLRQGATNEKLFF.